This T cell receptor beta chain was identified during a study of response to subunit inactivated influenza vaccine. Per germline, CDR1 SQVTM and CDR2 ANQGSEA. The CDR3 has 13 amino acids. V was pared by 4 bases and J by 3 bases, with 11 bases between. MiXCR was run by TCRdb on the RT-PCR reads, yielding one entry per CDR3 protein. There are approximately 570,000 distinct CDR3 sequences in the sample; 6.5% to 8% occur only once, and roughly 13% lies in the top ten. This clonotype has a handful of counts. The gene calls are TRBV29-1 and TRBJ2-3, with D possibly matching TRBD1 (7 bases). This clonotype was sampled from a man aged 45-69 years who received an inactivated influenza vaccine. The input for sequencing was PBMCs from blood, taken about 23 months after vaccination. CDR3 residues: CSVGAGGTDTQYF. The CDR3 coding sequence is TGCAGCGTTGGGGCAGGGGGGACAGATACGCAGTATTTT.